This T cell receptor beta chain was recovered during a study of shared clonotypes between healthy human individuals. Overall study results and limits: Since donors were few, the genetic and exposure-history diversity represented was limited. Naive subsets generally exceeded memory subsets in estimated richness.

This CDR3 has 16 amino acids. The germline gives CDR1 SGHDT, CDR2 YYEEEE. V gave up 0 bases and J gave up 2 bases, with 15 bases separating them. Notes on this clone: Its antigen is unidentified.

Libraries were prepared by immunoSEQ multiplex PCR; TCRdb keeps only in-frame clonotypes and omits some of them. This table has about 2 million clones, 95% appearing once. All donors were healthy HIV-negative adults lacking recent acute infections or vaccinations. The TCR comes from a man between 18 and 35 years old in good health. V is TRBV5-6 and J is TRBJ2-7; D unresolved. The sequenced material came from naive CD4+ T cells sorted from blood. Subset described: CD45RA+ positively selected. The chain's CDR3 is CASSLVSLALTYEQYF. The CDR3 DNA reads as TGTGCCAGCAGCTTGGTTAGTTTGGCACTTACCTACGAGCAGTACTTC.